This TCR beta chain was identified in a study of blood T cells in healthy people across ages. This CDR3 is built from 16 residues. V was cut by 2 bases and J by 5 bases, with 18 bases left in between. Germline-derived CDR1 and CDR2 are MDHEN and SYDVKM. Next came a second PCR, run for about 7 to 11 cycles, which used a sample-barcoded 5' primer along with a J-beta primer mix. TCRdb reanalysed the 5' RACE reads using MiXCR and keeps one entry per CDR3 protein. The repertoire holds hundreds of thousands of distinct CDR3 sequences, with less than 35% as singletons. General study findings and limits: Percentage of naive T cells showed a strong correlation with TCR beta diversity. Long-lived donors exceeded aged donors in naive CD4+ cells and diversity.

The sample, about 10 milliliters of peripheral blood, was drawn from each donor. Many counts were recorded for this clonotype. What it recognizes is unknown. V gene TRBV28 combines with J gene TRBJ2-5; D perhaps matches TRBD2 (5 bases). The origin of this receptor is a woman of 80 years or more in good health. Sequencing was carried out using blood. For the CDR3, the DNA is TGTGCCAGCAGTTTAGGGAGCGTCGGGATGAGGGAGACCCAGTACTTC. Its protein is CASSLGSVGMRETQYF.